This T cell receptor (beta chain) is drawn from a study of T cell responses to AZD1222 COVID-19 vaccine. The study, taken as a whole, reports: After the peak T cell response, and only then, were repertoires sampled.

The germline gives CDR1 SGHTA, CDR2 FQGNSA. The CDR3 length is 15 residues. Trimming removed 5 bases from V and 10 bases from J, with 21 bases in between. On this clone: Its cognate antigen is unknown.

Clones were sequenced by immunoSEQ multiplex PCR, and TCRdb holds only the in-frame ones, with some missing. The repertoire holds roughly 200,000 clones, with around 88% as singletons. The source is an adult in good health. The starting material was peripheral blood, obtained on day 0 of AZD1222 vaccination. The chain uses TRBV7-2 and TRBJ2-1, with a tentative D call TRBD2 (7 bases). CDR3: CASSVSPGGQMEQFF. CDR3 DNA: TGTGCCAGCAGCGTCTCGCCGGGGGGCCAAATGGAGCAGTTCTTC. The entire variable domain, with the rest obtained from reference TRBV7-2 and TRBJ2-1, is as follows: GAGVSQSPSNKVTEKGKDVELRCDPISGHTALYWYRQSLGQGLEFLIYFQGNSAPDKSGLPSDRFSAERTGGSVSTLTIQRTQQEDSAVYLCASSVSPGGQMEQFFGPGTRLTVL.